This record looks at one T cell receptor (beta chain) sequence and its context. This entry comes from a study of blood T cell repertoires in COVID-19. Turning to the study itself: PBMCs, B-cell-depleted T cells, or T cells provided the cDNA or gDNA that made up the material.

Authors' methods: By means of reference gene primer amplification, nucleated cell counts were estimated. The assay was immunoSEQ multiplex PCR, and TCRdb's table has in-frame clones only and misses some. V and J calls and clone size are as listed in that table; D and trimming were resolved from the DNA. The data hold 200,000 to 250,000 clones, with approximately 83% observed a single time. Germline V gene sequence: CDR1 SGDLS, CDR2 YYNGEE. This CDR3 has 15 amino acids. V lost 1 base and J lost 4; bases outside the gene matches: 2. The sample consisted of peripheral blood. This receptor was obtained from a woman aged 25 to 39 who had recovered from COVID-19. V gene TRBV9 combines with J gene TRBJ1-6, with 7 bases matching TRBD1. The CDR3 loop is CASSVTGQYNSPLHF. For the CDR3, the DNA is TGTGCCAGCAGCGTAACGGGACAGTATAATTCACCCCTCCACTTT.